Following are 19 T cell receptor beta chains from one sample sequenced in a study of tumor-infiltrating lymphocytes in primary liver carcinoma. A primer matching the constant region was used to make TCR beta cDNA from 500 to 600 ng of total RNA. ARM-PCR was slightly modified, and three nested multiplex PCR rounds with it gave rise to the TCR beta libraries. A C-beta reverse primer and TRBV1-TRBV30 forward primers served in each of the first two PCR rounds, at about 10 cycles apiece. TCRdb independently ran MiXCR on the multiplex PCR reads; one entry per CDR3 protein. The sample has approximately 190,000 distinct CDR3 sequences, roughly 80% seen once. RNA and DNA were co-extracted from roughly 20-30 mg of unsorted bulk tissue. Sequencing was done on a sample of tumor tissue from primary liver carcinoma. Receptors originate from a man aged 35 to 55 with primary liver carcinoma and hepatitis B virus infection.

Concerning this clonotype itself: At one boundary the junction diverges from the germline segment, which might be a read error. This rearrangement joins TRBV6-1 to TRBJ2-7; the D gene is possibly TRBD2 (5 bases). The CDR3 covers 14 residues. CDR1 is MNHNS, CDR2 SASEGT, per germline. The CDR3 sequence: CASSEGRVSYEQYF. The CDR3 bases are TGTGCCAGCAGTGAAGGGCGGGTTTCCTACGAGCAGTATTTC.

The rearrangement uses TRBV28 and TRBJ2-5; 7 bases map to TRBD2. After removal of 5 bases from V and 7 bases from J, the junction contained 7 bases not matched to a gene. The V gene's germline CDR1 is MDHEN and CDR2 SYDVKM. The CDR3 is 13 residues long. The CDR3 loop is CASSRGGPVTQYF. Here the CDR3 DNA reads TGTGCCAGCAGTCGCGGGGGTCCGGTGACCCAGTACTTC.

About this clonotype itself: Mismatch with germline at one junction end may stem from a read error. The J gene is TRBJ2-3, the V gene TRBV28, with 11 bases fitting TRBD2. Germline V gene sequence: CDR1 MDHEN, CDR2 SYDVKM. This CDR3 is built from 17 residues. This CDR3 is CASRLLRTSGPGDTQYF. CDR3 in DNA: TGTGCCAGCAGACTACTTCGGACTAGCGGGCCAGGGGATACACAGTACTTT.

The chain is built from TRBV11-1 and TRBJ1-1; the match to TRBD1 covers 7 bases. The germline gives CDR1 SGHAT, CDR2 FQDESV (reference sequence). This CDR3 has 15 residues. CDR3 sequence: CVYSPRQGRNTEAFF. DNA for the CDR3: TGTGTCTACAGCCCGCGACAGGGTCGGAACACTGAAGCTTTCTTT. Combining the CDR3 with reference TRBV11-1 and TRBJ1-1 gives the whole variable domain EAEVAQSPRYKITEKSQAVAFWCDPISGHATLYWYRQILGQGPELLVQFQDESVVDDSQLPKDRFSAERLKGVDSTLKIQPAELGDSAMYLCVYSPRQGRNTEAFFGQGTRLTVV.

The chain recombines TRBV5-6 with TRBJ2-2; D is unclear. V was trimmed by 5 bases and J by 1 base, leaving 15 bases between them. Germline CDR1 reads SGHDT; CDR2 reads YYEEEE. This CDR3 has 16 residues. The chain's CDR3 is CASSLGLGRNTGELFF. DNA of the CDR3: TGTGCCAGCAGTCTGGGTCTAGGTAGGAACACCGGGGAGCTGTTTTTT.

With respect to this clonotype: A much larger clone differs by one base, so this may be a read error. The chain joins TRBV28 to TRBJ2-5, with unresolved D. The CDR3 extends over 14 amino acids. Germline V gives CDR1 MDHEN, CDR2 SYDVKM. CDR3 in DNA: TGTGTCAGCAGCCCTGAGGCGTACCAAGAGACCCAGTACTTC. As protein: CVSSPEAYQETQYF.

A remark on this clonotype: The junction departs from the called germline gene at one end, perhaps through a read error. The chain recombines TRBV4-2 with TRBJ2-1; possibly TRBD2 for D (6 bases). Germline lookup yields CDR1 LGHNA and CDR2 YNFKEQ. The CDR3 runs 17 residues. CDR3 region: CASSQEVPGASFNEQFF. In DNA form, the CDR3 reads TGTGCCAGCAGCCAAGAGGTACCGGGAGCCTCCTTCAATGAGCAGTTCTTC.

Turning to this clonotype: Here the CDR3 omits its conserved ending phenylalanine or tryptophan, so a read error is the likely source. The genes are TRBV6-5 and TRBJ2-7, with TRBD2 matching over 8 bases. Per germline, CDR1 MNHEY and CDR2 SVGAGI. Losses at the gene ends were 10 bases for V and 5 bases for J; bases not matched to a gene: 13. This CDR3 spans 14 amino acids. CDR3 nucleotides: TGTGCCAACACTCCGGGACTAGGATTGAACGAGCAGTACTTA. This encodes CANTPGLGLNEQYL.

The CDR3 nucleotides are TGCTCCGGCAGCCACACTAGCGGGAGAACGTATTTT. This sequence encodes CSGSHTSGRTYF. V and J are TRBV10-2 and TRBJ2-3, with 11 positions matching TRBD2. This CDR3 region has 12 residues. The germline V gene has CDR1 WSHSY and CDR2 SAAADI.

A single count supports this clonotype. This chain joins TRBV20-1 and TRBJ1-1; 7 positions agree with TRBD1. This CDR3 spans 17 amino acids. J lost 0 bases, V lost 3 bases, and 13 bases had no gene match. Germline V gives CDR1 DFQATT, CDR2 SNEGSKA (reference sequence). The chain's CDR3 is CSASRRGSSPMNTEAFF. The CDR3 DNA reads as TGCAGTGCTAGTCGCAGGGGGTCTAGTCCTATGAACACTGAAGCTTTCTTT.

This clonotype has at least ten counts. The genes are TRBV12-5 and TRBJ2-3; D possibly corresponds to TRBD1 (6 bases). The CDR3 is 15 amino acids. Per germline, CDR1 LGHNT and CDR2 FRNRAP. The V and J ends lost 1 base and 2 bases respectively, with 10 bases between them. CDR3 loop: CASGLEQGPTDTQYF. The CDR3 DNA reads TGTGCTAGTGGTTTGGAACAGGGTCCCACAGATACGCAGTATTTT.

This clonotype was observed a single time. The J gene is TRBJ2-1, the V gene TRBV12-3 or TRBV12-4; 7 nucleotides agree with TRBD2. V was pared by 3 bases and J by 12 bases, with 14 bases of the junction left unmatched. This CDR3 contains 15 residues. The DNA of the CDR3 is TGTGCCAGCAGTTTTACCGGGACTACCTACAATATGCAGTTCTTC. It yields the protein CASSFTGTTYNMQFF.

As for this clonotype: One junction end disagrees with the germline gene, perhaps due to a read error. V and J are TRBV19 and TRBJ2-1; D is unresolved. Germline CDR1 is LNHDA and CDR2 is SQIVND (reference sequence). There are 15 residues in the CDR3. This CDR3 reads CASVLGGVSYIEQLF. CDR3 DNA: TGTGCCAGTGTGCTAGGTGGAGTTTCCTACATTGAGCAGTTGTTC.

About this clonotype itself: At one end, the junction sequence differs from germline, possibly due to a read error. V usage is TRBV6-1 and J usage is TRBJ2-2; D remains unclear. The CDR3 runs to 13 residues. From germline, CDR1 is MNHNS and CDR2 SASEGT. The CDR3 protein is CACSRVFSGELFF. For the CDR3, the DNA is TGTGCCTGCAGTCGGGTTTTCTCCGGGGAGCTGTTTTTT.

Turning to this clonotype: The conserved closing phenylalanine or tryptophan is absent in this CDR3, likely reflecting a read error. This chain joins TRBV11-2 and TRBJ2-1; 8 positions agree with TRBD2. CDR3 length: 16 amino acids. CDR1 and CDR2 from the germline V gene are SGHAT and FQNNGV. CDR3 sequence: CGRSLGIGRVVNEQFL. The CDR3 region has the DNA TGTGGCAGGAGCTTAGGGATCGGGAGGGTTGTAAATGAGCAGTTCTTA.

The CDR3 bases are TGTGCCAACTCTACATGGCTATCTGGAAACACCATATATTTT. Translation gives CANSTWLSGNTIYF. The chain uses TRBV11-3 and TRBJ1-3, with D uncertain. This CDR3 has 14 residues. V was trimmed by 10 bases and J by 1 base, leaving 14 bases between them. The germline CDR1 and CDR2 sequences are SGHNT and YENEEA.

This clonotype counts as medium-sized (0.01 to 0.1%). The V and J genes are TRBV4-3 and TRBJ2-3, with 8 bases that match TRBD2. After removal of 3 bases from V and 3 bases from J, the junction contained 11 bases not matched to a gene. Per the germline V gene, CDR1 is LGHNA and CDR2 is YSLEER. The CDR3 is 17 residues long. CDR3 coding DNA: TGCGCCAGCAGCCAGGATACCGACGCGGGAGGAACAGATACGCAGTATTTT. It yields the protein CASSQDTDAGGTDTQYF.

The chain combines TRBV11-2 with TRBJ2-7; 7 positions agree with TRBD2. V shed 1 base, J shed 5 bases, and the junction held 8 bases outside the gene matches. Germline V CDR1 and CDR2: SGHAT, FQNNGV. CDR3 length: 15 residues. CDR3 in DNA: TGTGCCAGCAGCTTAGCAGGCGGGAGTCAGGACGAGCAGTACTTC. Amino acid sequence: CASSLAGGSQDEQYF.

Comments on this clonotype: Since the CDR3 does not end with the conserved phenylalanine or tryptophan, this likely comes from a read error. The CDR3 loop reads CPSNWGGRGETQYS. The DNA of the CDR3 is TGTCCCAGCAACTGGGGGGGGCGCGGAGAGACCCAGTACTCC. This chain links TRBV5-5 with TRBJ2-5, with TRBD2 as a possible D gene (7 bases). This CDR3 region has 14 residues. Germline-derived CDR1 and CDR2 are SGHKS and YYEKEE (reference sequence).